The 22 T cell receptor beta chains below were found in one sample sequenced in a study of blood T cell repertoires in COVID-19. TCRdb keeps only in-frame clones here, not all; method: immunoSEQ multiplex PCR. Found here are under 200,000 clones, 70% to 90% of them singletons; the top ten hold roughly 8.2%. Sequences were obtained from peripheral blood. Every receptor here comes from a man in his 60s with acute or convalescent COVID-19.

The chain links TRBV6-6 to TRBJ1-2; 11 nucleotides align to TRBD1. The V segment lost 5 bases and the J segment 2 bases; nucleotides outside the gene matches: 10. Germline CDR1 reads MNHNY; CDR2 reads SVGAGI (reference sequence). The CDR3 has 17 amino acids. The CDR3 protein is CASSPLGQGAFNYGYTF. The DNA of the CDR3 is TGTGCCAGCAGTCCTCTAGGACAGGGGGCCTTCAACTATGGCTACACCTTC.

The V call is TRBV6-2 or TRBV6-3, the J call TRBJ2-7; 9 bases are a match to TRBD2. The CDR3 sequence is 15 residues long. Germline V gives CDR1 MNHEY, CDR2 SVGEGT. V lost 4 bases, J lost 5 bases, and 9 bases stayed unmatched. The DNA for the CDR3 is TGTGCCAGCAGTTTTCCTCCCTGGACTAGCGACGAGCAGTACTTC. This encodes CASSFPPWTSDEQYF.

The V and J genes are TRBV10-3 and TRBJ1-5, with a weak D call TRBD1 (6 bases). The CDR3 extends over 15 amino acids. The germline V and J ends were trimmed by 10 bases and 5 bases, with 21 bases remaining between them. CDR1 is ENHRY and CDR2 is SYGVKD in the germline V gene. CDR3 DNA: TGTGCCACCGGGGGAGGGACACAGACCCATCAGCCCCAGCATTTT. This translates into CATGGGTQTHQPQHF.

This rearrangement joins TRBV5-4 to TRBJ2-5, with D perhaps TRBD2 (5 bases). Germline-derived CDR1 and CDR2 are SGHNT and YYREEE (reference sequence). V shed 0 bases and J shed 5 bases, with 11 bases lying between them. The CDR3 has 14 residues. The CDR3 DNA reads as TGTGCCAGCAGCTTGGACAGAGGGATCGAGACCCAGTACTTC. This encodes CASSLDRGIETQYF.

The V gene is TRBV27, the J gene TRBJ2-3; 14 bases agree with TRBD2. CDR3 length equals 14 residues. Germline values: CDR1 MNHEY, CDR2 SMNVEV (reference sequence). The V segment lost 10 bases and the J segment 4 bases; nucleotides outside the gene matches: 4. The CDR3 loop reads CATSGLAGADTQYF. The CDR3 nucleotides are TGTGCCACCTCGGGACTAGCGGGAGCAGATACGCAGTATTTT.

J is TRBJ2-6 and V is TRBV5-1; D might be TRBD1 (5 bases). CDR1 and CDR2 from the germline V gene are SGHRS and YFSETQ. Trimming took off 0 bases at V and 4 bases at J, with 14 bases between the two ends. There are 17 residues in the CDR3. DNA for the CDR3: TGCGCCAGCAGCTTGGCAGACAGTCTCTCCGGGGCCAACGTCCTGACTTTC. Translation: CASSLADSLSGANVLTF.

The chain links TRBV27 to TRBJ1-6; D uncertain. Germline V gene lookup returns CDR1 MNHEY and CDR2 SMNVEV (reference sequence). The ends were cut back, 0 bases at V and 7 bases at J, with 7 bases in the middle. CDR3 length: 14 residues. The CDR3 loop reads CASSLSIRNSPLHF. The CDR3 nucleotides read TGTGCCAGCAGTTTATCGATTAGAAATTCACCCCTCCACTTT.

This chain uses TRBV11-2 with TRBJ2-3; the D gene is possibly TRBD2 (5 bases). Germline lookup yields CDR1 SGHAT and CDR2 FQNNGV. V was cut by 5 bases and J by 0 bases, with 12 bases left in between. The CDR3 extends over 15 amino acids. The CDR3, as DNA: TGTGCCAGCAGCCACGGAGGAAGAAGCACAGATACGCAGTATTTT. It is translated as CASSHGGRSTDTQYF.

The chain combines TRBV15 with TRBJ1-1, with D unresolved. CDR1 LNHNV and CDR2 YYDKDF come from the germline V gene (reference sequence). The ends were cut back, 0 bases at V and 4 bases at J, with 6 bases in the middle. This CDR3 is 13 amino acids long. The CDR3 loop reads CATSRDILTEAFF. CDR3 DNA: TGTGCCACCAGCAGAGATATCCTCACTGAAGCTTTCTTT.

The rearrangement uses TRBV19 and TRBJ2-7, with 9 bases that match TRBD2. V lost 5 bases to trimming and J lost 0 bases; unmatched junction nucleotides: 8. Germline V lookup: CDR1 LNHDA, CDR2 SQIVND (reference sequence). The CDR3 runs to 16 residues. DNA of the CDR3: TGTGCCAGTAGTTCGGAGACTAGCGGACGCTCCTACGAGCAGTACTTC. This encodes CASSSETSGRSYEQYF.

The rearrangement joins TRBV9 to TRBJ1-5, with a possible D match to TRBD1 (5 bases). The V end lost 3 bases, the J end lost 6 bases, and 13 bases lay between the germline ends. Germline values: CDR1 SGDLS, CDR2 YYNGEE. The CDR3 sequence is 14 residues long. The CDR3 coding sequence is TGTGCCAGCAGCGCAGCGGGGGGGGGTCAGCCCCAGCATTTT. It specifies CASSAAGGGQPQHF.

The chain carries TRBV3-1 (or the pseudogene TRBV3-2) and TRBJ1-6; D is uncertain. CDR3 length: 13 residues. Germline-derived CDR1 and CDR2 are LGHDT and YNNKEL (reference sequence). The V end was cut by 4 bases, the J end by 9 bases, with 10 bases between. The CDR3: CASSLSGTSPLHF. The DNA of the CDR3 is TGTGCCAGCAGCCTTTCGGGAACTTCACCCCTCCACTTT.

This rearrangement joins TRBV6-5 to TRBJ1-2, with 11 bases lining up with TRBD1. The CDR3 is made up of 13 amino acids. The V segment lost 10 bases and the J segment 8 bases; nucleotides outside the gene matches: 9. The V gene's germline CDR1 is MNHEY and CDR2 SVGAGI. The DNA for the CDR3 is TGTGCCACCCGGACAGGGGGCCAGAGAGGCTACACCTTC. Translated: CATRTGGQRGYTF.

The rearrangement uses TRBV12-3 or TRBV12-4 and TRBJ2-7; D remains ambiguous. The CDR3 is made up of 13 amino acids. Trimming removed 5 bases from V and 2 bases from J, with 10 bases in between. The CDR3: CASSLQYTYEQYF. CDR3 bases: TGTGCCAGCAGTCTACAGTATACCTACGAGCAGTACTTC.

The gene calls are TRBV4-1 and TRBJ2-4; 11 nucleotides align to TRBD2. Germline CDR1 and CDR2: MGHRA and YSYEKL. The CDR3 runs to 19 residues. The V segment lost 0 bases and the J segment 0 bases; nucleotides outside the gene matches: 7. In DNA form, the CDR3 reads TGCGCCAGCAGCCAAGATTGGCTAGCGGGAGGACTAGCCAAAAACATTCAGTACTTC. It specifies CASSQDWLAGGLAKNIQYF.

CDR3 loop: CASGLGRNTEAFF. In DNA, the CDR3 is TGTGCCTCCGGACTGGGGAGGAACACTGAAGCTTTCTTT. The chain is built from TRBV19 and TRBJ1-1; no firm D call. Germline V gives CDR1 LNHDA, CDR2 SQIVND (reference sequence). The CDR3 is made up of 13 amino acids. The V end was cut by 11 bases, the J end by 1 base, with 14 bases between.

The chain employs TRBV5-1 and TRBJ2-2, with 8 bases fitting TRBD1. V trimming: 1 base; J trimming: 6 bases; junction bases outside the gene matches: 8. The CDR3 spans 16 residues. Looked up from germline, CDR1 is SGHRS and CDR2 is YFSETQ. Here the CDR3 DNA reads TGCGCCAGCAGCTTGACTGGACAGGGATATTCCGGGGAGCTGTTTTTT. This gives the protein CASSLTGQGYSGELFF.

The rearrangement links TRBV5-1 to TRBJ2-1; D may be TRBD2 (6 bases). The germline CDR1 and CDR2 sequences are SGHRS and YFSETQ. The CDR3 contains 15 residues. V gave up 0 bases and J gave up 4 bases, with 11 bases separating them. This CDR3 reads CASSLVPGTYNEQFF. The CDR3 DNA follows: TGCGCCAGCAGCTTGGTTCCAGGGACTTACAATGAGCAGTTCTTC.

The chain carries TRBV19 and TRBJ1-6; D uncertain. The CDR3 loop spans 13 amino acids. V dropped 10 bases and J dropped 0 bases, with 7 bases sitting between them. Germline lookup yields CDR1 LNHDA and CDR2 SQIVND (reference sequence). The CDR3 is CATSDSYNSPLHF. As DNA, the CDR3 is TGTGCCACCAGCGACTCCTATAATTCACCCCTCCACTTT.

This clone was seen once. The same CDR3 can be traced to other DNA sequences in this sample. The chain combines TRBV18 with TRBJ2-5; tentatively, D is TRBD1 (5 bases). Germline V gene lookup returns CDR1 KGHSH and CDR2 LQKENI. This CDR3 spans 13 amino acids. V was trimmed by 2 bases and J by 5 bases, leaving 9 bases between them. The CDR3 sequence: CASSPGAGETQYF. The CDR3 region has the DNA TGTGCCAGCTCACCAGGGGCAGGGGAGACCCAGTACTTC.

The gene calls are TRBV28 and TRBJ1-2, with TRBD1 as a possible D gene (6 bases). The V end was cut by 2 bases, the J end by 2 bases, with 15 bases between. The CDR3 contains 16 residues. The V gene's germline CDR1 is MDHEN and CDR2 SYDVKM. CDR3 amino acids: CASSLDRKGYNYGYTF. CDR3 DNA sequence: TGTGCCAGCAGTTTAGACAGGAAAGGTTACAACTATGGCTACACCTTC.

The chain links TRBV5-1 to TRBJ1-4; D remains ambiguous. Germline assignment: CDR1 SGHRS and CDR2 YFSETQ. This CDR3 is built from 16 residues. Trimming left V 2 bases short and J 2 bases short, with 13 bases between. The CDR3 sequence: CASSFYGAVTNEKLFF. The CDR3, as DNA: TGCGCCAGCAGCTTCTACGGAGCAGTCACTAATGAAAAACTGTTTTTT.